These T cell receptor beta chains were read from a single sample in a study of blood T cell repertoires in COVID-19. This table comes from immunoSEQ multiplex PCR, and its TCRdb copy is limited to in-frame clones, with some not included. This sample has around 220,000 clones, with over 75% found just once. The material sequenced was peripheral blood. All receptors come from a middle-aged woman who had recovered from COVID-19. CDR3s include the opening cysteine and the closing phenylalanine or tryptophan. A D gene is named only where the DNA matches it firmly. Expanded clones get a size class; other rows say once, few or many, or leave the size out.

D gene	J gene	V gene	clone size	CDR3 DNA	CDR3 protein
-	TRBJ1-2	TRBV9	-	TGTGCCAGCAGCGTAGCTAGTCCGGGGGGAGGCTATGGCTACACCTTC	CASSVASPGGGYGYTF
TRBD2	TRBJ2-3	TRBV3-1/TRBV3-2	-	TGTGCCAGCAGCCAAGACCTGGGGGGGAGCACAGATACGCAGTATTTT	CASSQDLGGSTDTQYF
TRBD2	TRBJ2-3	TRBV13	-	TGTGCCAGCAGCTACCTGAGTAAGGGGGTTGGGACTAGCGGAGATACGCAGTATTTT	CASSYLSKGVGTSGDTQYF
TRBD1	TRBJ2-5	TRBV13	few	TGTGCCAGCAGCCCAACTGGGACAGCACAAGAGACCCAGTACTTC	CASSPTGTAQETQYF
-	TRBJ2-2	TRBV24-1	-	TGTGCCACCAGTGACCTCGGACAGGGAGGGTGGCGGACCGGGGAGCTGTTTTTT	CATSDLGQGGWRTGELFF
TRBD2	TRBJ2-3	TRBV30	-	TGTGCCTGGAGTGTAGCGGGAGGGGGTGCAGATACGCAGTATTTT	CAWSVAGGGADTQYF
TRBD2	TRBJ2-3	TRBV30	-	TGTGCCTGGAGTCTTCCGGGACTACATACCACAGATACGCAGTATTTT	CAWSLPGLHTTDTQYF
-	TRBJ1-5	TRBV4-3	-	TGCGCCAGCAGCCAAGTCGCGAGCATCGATAGCAATCAGCCCCAGCATTTT	CASSQVASIDSNQPQHF
-	TRBJ2-7	TRBV9	-	TGTGCCAGCAGCGTAGAAGGGCCACTCGGGAACGAGCAGTACTTC	CASSVEGPLGNEQYF
-	TRBJ2-5	TRBV2	once	TGTGCCAGCAGCAGGGGTGAGACCCAGTACTTC	CASSRGETQYF
TRBD2	TRBJ2-7	TRBV3-1/TRBV3-2	few	TGTGCCAGCAGAAATAGCGGGAGCTACGAGCAGTACTTC	CASRNSGSYEQYF
TRBD1	TRBJ1-5	TRBV28	few	TGTGCCAGCAGTTTAAGAGGGGGCGGCAATCAGCCCCAGCATTTT	CASSLRGGGNQPQHF
TRBD2	TRBJ2-2	TRBV7-2	-	TGTGCCAGCGGAGCGGGAGCCAACAGCGGGGAGCTGTTTTTT	CASGAGANSGELFF
-	TRBJ1-2	TRBV5-1	-	TGCGCCAGCAGCTTGGAGGGGCAGGGAAGAAATGGCTACACCTTC	CASSLEGQGRNGYTF
TRBD1	TRBJ2-3	TRBV6-2/TRBV6-3	many	TGTGCCAGCAGTTCTGGGACAGGGGGCGCAGATACGCAGTATTTT	CASSSGTGGADTQYF
-	TRBJ2-5	TRBV9	-	TGTGCCAGCAGCGTAGGAACCGGCGGTGGAGAGACCCAGTACTTC	CASSVGTGGGETQYF
-	TRBJ1-3	TRBV28	once	TGTGCCAGCAGTCCTGAACAGGGTATCTCTGGAAACACCATATATTTT	CASSPEQGISGNTIYF
TRBD1	TRBJ1-2	TRBV14	-	TGTGCCAGCAGCTTGGGACAGAACTATGGCTACACCTTC	CASSLGQNYGYTF
-	TRBJ2-7	TRBV4-3	few	TGCGCCAGCAGCCAAGAGGGAGGCTACGAGCAGTACTTC	CASSQEGGYEQYF
TRBD2	TRBJ2-1	TRBV4-3	-	TGCGCCAGCAGCCAAGATTCTAGCGGGGGCAATGAGCAGTTCTTC	CASSQDSSGGNEQFF
-	TRBJ1-2	TRBV7-9	-	TGTGCCAGCAGCCCTTTAGGACAGTATGGCTACACCTTC	CASSPLGQYGYTF
-	TRBJ2-3	TRBV30	-	TGTGCCTGGAGTAGGAGGGCTCTAAGCACAGATACGCAGTATTTT	CAWSRRALSTDTQYF
TRBD1	TRBJ1-6	TRBV5-1	few	TGCGCCAGCAGCTCCGTAGGTGACAGGGGGCTAAATCCCCTCCACTTT	CASSSVGDRGLNPLHF
-	TRBJ2-7	TRBV5-1	-	TGCGCCAGCAGCGGAAATTTTGGGGTCAGGGGCTACGAGCAGTACTTC	CASSGNFGVRGYEQYF
-	TRBJ2-2	TRBV7-2	-	TGTGCCAGCAGCTTAGCGACGCAGGGGTACACCGGGGAGCTGTTTTTT	CASSLATQGYTGELFF
-	TRBJ2-4	TRBV27	-	TGTGCCAGCAGCCAGGGGTTTTCCAAAAACATTCAGTACTTC	CASSQGFSKNIQYF
-	TRBJ2-2	TRBV3-1/TRBV3-2	-	TGTGCCAGCAGCCATGGGGGCTTGGGCACCGGGGAGCTGTTTTTT	CASSHGGLGTGELFF
TRBD2	TRBJ2-1	TRBV7-9	-	TGTGCCAGCAGCGCGGGACTAGCAGAACTCAATGAGCAGTTCTTC	CASSAGLAELNEQFF